This T cell receptor (beta chain) derives from a study of beta chain features in type 1 diabetes. General study points: All four CD4+ subsets from Type 1 diabetes patients carried moderately but significantly shorter TCRB CDR3s.

As every portion of the isolated RNA was reverse transcribed, the sequencing read expressed TCRB transcripts. The method was immunoSEQ multiplex PCR; TCRdb's version includes in-frame clones alone and lacks a portion of them. In the table there are more than 200,000 clones, 16% of which are singletons. The CDR3 extends over 18 amino acids. Germline assignment: CDR1 SEHNR and CDR2 FQNEAQ (reference sequence). The germline V and J ends were trimmed by 7 bases and 2 bases, with 24 bases remaining between them. On this clone: What it binds is unknown.

On average, the one heparinised blood draw given by each donor was approximately 100 mL. The sample consisted of naive CD4+ T cells from blood. The receptor's source is a young man with type 1 diabetes. The chain employs TRBV7-9 and TRBJ2-1; a weak D match, TRBD2 (5 bases). The CDR3 sequence: CASTVSIGKRVPYNEQFF. CDR3 bases: TGTGCCAGCACCGTCTCCATCGGTAAGAGGGTCCCCTACAATGAGCAGTTCTTC. The variable domain in full, with the rest retrieved from reference TRBV7-9 and TRBJ2-1, is DTGVSQNPRHKITKRGQNVTFRCDPISEHNRLYWYRQTLGQGPEFLTYFQNEAQLEKSRLLSDRFSAERPKGSFSTLEIQRTEQGDSAMYLCASTVSIGKRVPYNEQFFGPGTRLTVL.